This T cell receptor (beta chain) originates from a study of blood T cell repertoires in COVID-19. On the study more broadly: Samples came from the United States, Italy and Spain, spanning acute and convalescent COVID-19. In each case, the material was cDNA or gDNA derived from T cells, B-cell-depleted T cells, or PBMCs.

Per the study methods: How many nucleated cells were present was estimated from reference gene primer amplification. The method was immunoSEQ multiplex PCR; TCRdb's version includes in-frame clones alone and lacks a portion of them. The DNA was the basis for D and trimming; V, J and clone size are from that table. The table lists 60,000 or so clones, about three quarters of them singletons. The CDR3 has 17 residues. Germline V gene lookup returns CDR1 LNHDA and CDR2 SQIVND (reference sequence). Trimming cost V 1 base and J 2 bases; bases outside gene matches: 11. One Seattle source followed patients from active infection through their disease course.

The sequenced material came from peripheral blood. The receptor comes from a man in his thirties or forties with COVID-19, enrolled during active disease. The chain couples TRBV19 to TRBJ2-7, with 7 nucleotides matching TRBD1. The CDR3 here is CASSIASTGPDPYEQYF. In nucleotides, the CDR3 is TGTGCCAGTAGTATAGCTTCGACAGGGCCCGACCCCTACGAGCAGTACTTC.